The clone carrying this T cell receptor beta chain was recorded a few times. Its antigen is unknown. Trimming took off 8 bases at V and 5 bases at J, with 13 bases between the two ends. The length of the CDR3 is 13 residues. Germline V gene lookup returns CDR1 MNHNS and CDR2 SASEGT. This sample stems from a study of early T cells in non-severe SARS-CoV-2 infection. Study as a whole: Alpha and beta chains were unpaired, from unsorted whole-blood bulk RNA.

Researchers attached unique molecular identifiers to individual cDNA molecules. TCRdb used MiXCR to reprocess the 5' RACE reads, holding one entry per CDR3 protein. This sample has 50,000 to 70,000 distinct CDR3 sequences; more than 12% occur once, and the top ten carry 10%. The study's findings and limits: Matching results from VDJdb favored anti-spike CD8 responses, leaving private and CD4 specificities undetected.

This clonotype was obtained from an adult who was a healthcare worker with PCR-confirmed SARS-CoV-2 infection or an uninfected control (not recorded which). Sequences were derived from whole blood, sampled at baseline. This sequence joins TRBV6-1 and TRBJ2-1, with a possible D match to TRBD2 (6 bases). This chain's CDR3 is CASANPGDNEQFF. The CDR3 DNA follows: TGTGCCAGCGCGAACCCGGGGGACAATGAGCAGTTCTTC.